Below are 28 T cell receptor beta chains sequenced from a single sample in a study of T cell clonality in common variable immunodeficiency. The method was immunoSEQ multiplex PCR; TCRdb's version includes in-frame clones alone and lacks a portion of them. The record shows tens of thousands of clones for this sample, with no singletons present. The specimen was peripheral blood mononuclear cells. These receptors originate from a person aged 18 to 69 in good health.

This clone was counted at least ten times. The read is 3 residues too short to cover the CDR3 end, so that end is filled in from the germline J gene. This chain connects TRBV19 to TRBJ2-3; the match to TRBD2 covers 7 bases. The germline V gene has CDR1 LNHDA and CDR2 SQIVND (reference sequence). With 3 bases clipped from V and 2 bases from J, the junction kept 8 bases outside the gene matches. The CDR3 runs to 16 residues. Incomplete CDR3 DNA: TGTGCCAGTAGTATTTCAGCTAGCGGACTCACAGATACG. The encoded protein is CASSISASGLTDT. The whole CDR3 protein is CASSISASGLTDTQYF.

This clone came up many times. CDR3 amino acids: CASSMGKEPGGSPLHF. The covered CDR3 bases are TGTGCCAGTAGTATGGGCAAGGAACCCGGAGGATCACCC. The rearrangement joins TRBV19 to TRBJ1-6; D remains unclear. The CDR3 extends 3 residues past the end of the read, so its final part is completed from the germline J gene. V was shortened by 3 bases and J by 10 bases, with 19 bases between the two germline ends. Germline CDR1 is LNHDA and CDR2 is SQIVND (reference sequence). The CDR3 runs to 16 residues.

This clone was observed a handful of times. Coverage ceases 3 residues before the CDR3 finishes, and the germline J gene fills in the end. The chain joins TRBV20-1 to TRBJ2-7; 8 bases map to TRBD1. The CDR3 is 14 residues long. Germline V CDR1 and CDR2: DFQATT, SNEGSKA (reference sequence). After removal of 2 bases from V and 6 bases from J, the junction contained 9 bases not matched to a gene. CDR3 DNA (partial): TGCAGTGCTAGATCTACGGACAGGGAGATCGAG. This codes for CSARSTDREIE. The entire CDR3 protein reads CSARSTDREIEQYF.

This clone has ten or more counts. The CDR3 region is CASSSRLANEQFF. Incomplete CDR3 DNA: TGTGCCAGCAGCTCCAGACTAGCCAATGAG. The V call is TRBV13, the J call TRBJ2-1, with TRBD2 identical over 7 bases. The read stops 3 residues short of the end of the CDR3; the missing end is completed from the germline J gene. The V gene's germline CDR1 is PRHDT and CDR2 FYEKMQ (reference sequence). V shed 4 bases and J 6 bases; nucleotides not matched to a gene: 3. There are 13 residues in the CDR3. Together with reference TRBV13 and TRBJ2-1, the CDR3 gives the full variable domain: AAGVIQSPRHLIKEKRETATLKCYPIPRHDTVYWYQQGPGQDPQFLISFYEKMQSDKGSIPDRFSAQQFSDYHSELNMSSLELGDSALYFCASSSRLANEQFFGPGTRLTVL.

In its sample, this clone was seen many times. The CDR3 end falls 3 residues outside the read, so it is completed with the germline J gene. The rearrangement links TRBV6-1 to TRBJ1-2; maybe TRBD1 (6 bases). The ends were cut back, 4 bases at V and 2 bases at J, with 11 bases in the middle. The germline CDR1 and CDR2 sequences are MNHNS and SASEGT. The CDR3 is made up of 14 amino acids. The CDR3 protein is CASSATGSNYGYTF. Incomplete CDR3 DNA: TGTGCCAGCAGTGCCACAGGGTCGAACTATGGC.

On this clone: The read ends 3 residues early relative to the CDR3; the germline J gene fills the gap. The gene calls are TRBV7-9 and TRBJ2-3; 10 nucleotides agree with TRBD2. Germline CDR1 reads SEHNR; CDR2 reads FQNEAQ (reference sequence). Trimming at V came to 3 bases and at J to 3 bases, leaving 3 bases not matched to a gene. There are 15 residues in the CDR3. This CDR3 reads CASSFLAGVTDTQYF. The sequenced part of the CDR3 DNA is TGTGCCAGCAGCTTCCTAGCGGGAGTTACAGATACG.

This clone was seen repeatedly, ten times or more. The CDR3 sequence is CASRPGTGDSAFF. CDR3 DNA (partial): TGTGCCAGCAGACCTGGGACAGGGGATTCG. The rearrangement uses TRBV6-2 or TRBV6-3 and TRBJ1-1; 10 bases agree with TRBD1. The read finishes 3 residues shy of the CDR3 end, and the germline J gene is used to complete it. The CDR3 covers 13 residues. The germline V gene encodes CDR1 MNHEY and CDR2 SVGEGT.

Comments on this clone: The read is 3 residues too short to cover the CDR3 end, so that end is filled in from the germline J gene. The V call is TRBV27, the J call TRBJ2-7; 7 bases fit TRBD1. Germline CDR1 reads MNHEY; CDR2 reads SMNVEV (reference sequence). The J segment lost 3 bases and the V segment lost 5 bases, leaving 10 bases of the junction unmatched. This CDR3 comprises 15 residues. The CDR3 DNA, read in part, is TGTGCCAGCAGTCCGACAGGGAGTCACATCTACGAG. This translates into CASSPTGSHIYE. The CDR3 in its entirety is CASSPTGSHIYEQYF.

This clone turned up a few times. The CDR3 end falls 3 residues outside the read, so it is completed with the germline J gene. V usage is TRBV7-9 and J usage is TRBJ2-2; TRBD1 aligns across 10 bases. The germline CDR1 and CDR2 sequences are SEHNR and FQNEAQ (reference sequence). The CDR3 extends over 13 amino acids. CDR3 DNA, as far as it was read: TGTTCCGGGGGGACAGGGGTTAATTCACCG. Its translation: CSGGTGVNSP. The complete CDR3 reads CSGGTGVNSPLFF. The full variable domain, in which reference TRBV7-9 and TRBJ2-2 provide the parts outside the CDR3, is DTGVSQNPRHKITKRGQNVTFRCDPISEHNRLYWYRQTLGQGPEFLTYFQNEAQLEKSRLLSDRFSAERPKGSFSTLEIQRTEQGDSAMYLCSGGTGVNSPLFFGEGSRLTVL.

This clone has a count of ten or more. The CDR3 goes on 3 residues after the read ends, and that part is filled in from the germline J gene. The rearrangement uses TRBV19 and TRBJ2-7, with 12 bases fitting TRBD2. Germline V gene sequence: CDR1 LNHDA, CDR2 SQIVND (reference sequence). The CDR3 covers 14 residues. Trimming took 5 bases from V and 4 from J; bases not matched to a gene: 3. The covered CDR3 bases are TGTGCCAGTAGTCCTAGCGGGGGGGGGTACGAG. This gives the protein CASSPSGGGYE. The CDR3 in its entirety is CASSPSGGGYEQYF.

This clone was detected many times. This CDR3 is CASSRDRVRTQYF. CDR3 bases read: TGTGCCAGCAGCCGGGACAGGGTCAGGACC. The rearrangement joins TRBV7-8 to TRBJ2-5; 9 positions agree with TRBD1. The sequenced fragment ends 3 residues before the CDR3 boundary, so the rest is inferred from the germline J gene. Trimming cost V 5 bases and J 7 bases; bases outside gene matches: 5. Germline V gives CDR1 SGHVS, CDR2 FQNEAQ. CDR3 length: 13 amino acids.

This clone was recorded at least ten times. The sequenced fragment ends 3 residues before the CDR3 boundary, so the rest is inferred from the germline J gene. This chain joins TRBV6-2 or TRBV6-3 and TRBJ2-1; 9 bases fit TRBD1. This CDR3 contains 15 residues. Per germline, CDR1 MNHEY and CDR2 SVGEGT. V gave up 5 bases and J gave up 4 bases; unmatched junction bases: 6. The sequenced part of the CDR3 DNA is TGTGCCAGCAGTCCCAAGGGACAGGGATACAATGAG. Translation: CASSPKGQGYNE. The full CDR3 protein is CASSPKGQGYNEQFF.

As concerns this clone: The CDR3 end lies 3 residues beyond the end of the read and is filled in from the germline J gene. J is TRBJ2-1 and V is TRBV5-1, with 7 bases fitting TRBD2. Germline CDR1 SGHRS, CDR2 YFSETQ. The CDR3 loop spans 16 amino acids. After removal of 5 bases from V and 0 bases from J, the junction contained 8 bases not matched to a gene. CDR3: CASREQRDVSYNEQFF. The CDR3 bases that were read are TGCGCCAGCAGAGAACAGCGGGACGTCTCCTACAATGAG.

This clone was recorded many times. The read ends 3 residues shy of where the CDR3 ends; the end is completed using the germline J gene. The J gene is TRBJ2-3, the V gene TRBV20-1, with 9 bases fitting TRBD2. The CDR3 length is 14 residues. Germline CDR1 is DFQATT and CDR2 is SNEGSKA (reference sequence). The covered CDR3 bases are TGCAGCGGTACTGTAGCGGGAGTAAGAGATACG. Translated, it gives CSGTVAGVRDT. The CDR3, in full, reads CSGTVAGVRDTQYF.

CDR3 bases read: TGTGCCAGCAGTGGTGGACAGGGGACCGATACC. Protein product: CASSGGQGTDT. The whole CDR3 sequence is CASSGGQGTDTYTF. This chain connects TRBV2 to TRBJ1-2; 9 bases map to TRBD1. The read ends 3 residues early relative to the CDR3; the germline J gene fills the gap. This CDR3 contains 14 residues. CDR1 and CDR2 (germline): SNHLY, FYNNEI.

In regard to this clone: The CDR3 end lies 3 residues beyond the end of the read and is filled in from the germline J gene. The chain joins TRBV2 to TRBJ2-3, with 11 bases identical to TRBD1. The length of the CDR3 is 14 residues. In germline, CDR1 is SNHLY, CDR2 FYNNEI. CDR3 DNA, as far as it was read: TGTGCCAGCAGCGCCGGGACAGGGGGACAGACG. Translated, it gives CASSAGTGGQT. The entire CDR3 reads CASSAGTGGQTQYF. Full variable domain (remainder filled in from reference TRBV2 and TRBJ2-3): EPEVTQTPSHQVTQMGQEVILRCVPISNHLYFYWYRQILGQKVEFLVSFYNNEISEKSEIFDDQFSVERPDGSNFTLKIRSTKLEDSAMYFCASSAGTGGQTQYFGPGTRLTVL.

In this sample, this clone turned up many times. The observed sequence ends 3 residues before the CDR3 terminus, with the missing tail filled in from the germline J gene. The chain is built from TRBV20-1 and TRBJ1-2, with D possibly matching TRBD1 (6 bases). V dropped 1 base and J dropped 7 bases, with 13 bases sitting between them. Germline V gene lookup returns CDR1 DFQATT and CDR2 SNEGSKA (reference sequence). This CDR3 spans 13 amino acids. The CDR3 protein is CSARVRGAAGYTF. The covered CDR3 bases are TGCAGTGCTAGAGTTCGGGGGGCGGCTGGC.

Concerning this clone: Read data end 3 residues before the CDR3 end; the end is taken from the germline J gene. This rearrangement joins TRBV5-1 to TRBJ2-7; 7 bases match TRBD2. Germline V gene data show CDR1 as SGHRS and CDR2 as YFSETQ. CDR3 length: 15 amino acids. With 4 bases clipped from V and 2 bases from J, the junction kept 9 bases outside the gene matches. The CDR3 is CASSTAVAGAYEQYF. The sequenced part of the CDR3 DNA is TGCGCCAGCAGCACCGCGGTTGCGGGAGCCTACGAG.

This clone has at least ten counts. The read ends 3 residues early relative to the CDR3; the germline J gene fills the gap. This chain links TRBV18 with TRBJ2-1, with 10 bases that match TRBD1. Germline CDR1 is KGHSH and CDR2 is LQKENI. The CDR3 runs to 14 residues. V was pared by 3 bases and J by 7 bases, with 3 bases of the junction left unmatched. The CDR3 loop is CASSPGTGENEQFF. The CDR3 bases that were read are TGTGCCAGCTCACCCGGGACAGGGGAAAATGAG.

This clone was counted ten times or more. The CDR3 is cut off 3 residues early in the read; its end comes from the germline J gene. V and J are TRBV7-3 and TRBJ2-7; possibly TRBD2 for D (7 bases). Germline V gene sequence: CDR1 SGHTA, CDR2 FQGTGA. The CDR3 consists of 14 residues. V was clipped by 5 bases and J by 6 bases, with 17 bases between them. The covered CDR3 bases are TGTGCCAGCAGCCGGGGGGCCTCGGGCGGCGAG. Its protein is CASSRGASGGE. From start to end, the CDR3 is CASSRGASGGEQYF.

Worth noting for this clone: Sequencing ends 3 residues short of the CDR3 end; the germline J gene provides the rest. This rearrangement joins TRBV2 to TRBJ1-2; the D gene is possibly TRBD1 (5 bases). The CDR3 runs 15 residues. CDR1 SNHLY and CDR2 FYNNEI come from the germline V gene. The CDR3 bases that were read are TGTGCCAGCAGTGGGGCCCAACAGGTGGCAGATACC. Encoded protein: CASSGAQQVADT. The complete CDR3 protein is CASSGAQQVADTYTF.

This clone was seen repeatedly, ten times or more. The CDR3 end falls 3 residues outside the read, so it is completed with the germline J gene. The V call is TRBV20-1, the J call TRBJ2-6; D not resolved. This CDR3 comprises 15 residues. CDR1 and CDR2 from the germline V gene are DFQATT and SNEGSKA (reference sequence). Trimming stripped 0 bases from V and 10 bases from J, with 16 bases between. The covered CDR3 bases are TGCAGTGCTAGAGATGGGCGAAGGAACCAAAACGTC. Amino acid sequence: CSARDGRRNQNV. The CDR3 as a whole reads CSARDGRRNQNVLTF.

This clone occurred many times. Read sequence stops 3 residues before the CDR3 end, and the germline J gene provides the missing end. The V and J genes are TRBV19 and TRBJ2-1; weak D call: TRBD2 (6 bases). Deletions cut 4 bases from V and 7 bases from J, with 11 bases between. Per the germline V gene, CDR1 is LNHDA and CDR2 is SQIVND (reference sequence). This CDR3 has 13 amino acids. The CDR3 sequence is CASSRTTWNEQFF. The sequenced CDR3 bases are TGTGCCAGTAGTAGGACTACCTGGAATGAG.

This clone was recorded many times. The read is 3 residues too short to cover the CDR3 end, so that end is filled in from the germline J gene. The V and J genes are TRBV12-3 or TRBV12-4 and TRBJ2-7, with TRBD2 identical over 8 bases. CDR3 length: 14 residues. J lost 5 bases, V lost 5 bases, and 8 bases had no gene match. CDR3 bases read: TGTGCCAGCAGTCCACTGGGAGCGGGAGACGAG. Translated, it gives CASSPLGAGDE. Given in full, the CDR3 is CASSPLGAGDEQYF.

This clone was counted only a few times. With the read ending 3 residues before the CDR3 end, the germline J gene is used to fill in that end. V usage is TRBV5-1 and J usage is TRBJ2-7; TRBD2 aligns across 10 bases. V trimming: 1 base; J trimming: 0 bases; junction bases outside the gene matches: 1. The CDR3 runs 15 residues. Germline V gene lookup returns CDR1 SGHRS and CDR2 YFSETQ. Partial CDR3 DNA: TGCGCCAGCAGCTTGCTAGCGGGGGACTCCTACGAG. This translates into CASSLLAGDSYE. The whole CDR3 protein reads CASSLLAGDSYEQYF.

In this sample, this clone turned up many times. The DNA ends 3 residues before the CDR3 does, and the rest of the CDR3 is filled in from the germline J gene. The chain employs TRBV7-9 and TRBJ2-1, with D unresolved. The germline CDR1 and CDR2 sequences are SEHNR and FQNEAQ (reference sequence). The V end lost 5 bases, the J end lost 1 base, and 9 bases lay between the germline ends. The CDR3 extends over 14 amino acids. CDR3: CASSRRNSYNEQFF. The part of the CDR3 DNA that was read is TGTGCCAGCAGCCGCAGAAATTCCTACAATGAG.

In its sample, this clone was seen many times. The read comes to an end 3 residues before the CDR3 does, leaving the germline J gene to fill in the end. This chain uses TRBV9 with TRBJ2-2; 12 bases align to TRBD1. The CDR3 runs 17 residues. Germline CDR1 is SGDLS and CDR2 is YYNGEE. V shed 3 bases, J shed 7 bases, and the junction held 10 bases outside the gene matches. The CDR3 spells CASSANPGQGAGGELFF. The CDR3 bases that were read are TGTGCCAGCAGCGCGAACCCGGGACAGGGGGCGGGCGGGGAG. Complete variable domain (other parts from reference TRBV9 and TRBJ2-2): DSGVTQTPKHLITATGQRVTLRCSPRSGDLSVYWYQQSLDQGLQFLIQYYNGEERAKGNILERFSAQQFPDLHSELNLSSLELGDSALYFCASSANPGQGAGGELFFGEGSRLTVL.

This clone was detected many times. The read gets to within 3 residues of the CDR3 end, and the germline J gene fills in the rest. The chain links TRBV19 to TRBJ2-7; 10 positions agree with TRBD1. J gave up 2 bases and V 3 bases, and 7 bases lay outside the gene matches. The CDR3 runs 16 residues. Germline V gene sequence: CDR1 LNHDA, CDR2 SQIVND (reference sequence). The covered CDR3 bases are TGTGCCAGTAGTATCCTCTCGACAGGGGGCCCCTACGAG. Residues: CASSILSTGGPYE. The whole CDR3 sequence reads CASSILSTGGPYEQYF.